Below are 30 T cell receptor beta chains sequenced from a single sample in a study of blood T cell repertoires in COVID-19 (dated by TCRdb to about 2020). Library generation was performed with the immunoSEQ multiplex PCR assay. Imported from immuneACCESS, the table was reduced by TCRdb to in-frame sequences with V and J called. These copies leave out some clones; in studies compared against another copy, an unresolved V gene accounts for under half, and the cause of the remainder is not known. The sample table contains approximately 200,000 clones; only one count was recorded for roughly 87% of them. The ten largest account for about 7% of the sample. Sequencing input: PBMCs or T cells enriched from blood (not recorded which). Receptor source: a man aged 25-40 years in a cohort exposed to, infected with or recovered from COVID-19 (not recorded which).

The chain recombines TRBV5-6 with TRBJ2-3; D call uncertain. Trimming pared 4 bases from V and 2 bases from J, leaving 17 bases between. CDR1 SGHDT and CDR2 YYEEEE come from the germline V gene. The CDR3 is 16 residues long. CDR3 residues: CASSREASLFTDTQYF. In nucleotides, the CDR3 is TGTGCCAGCAGCCGAGAAGCGTCTCTATTCACAGATACGCAGTATTTT.

This chain uses TRBV23-1 with TRBJ1-5, with D perhaps TRBD1 (5 bases). TRBV23-1 is an ORF, with its function uncertain. The CDR3 sequence is 11 residues long. V was cut by 10 bases and J by 5 bases, with 9 bases left in between. The CDR3 DNA reads as TGCGCCAACAGAGGGGATCAGCCCCAGCATTTT. Encoded protein: CANRGDQPQHF.

The chain couples TRBV7-9 to TRBJ1-2, with a possible D match to TRBD1 (6 bases). Germline values: CDR1 SEHNR, CDR2 FQNEAQ (reference sequence). With 0 bases removed from V and 7 bases from J, the gap between germline ends came to 9 bases. There are 13 residues in the CDR3. This chain's CDR3 is CASSLAGAVGYTF. In nucleotides, the CDR3 is TGTGCCAGCAGCTTAGCGGGGGCGGTTGGCTACACCTTC.

This rearrangement joins TRBV3-1 (or the pseudogene TRBV3-2) to TRBJ2-3; D is perhaps TRBD2 (6 bases). Trimming took 2 bases from V and 1 from J, leaving 13 bases between them. This CDR3 spans 16 amino acids. Germline V CDR1 and CDR2: LGHDT, YNNKEL (reference sequence). This chain's CDR3 is CASSQKLREGTDTQYF. The CDR3 region has the DNA TGTGCCAGCAGCCAAAAACTGAGGGAGGGCACAGATACGCAGTATTTT.

The chain couples TRBV3-1 (or the pseudogene TRBV3-2) to TRBJ2-7; a possible D gene is TRBD1 (6 bases). The CDR3 totals 14 residues. Trimming took 3 bases from V and 5 from J, leaving 14 bases between them. Germline CDR1 is LGHDT and CDR2 is YNNKEL (reference sequence). CDR3 sequence reads: CASSHTGTLNEQYF. CDR3 DNA: TGTGCCAGCAGCCACACAGGGACGCTGAACGAGCAGTACTTC.

The CDR3 region is CASSTGTAYGYTF. The CDR3 coding sequence is TGTGCCAGCAGTACCGGGACAGCGTATGGCTACACCTTC. The chain uses TRBV27 and TRBJ1-2; 7 bases map to TRBD1. The CDR3 sequence is 13 residues long. V was pared by 5 bases and J by 5 bases, with 5 bases of the junction left unmatched. Germline values: CDR1 MNHEY, CDR2 SMNVEV (reference sequence).

This chain uses TRBV3-1 (or the pseudogene TRBV3-2) with TRBJ2-5; D gene unclear. This CDR3 region has 15 residues. Between the trimmed V and J ends, which lost 0 bases and 2 bases, there was a span of 10 bases. Germline V lookup: CDR1 LGHDT, CDR2 YNNKEL (reference sequence). The CDR3 bases are TGTGCCAGCAGCCAAGATTGGCGGTTACAAGAGACCCAGTACTTC. Protein product: CASSQDWRLQETQYF.

This clone was seen only once. V and J are TRBV27 and TRBJ1-2; 8 nucleotides match TRBD1. With 3 bases clipped from V and 8 bases from J, the junction kept 8 bases outside the gene matches. This CDR3 contains 14 residues. Per germline, CDR1 MNHEY and CDR2 SMNVEV (reference sequence). The CDR3 loop is CASSLGQDIGGYTF. The CDR3 coding sequence is TGTGCCAGCAGTTTGGGACAGGATATAGGCGGCTACACCTTC.

J is TRBJ1-5 and V is TRBV6-5; unclear D gene. V was clipped by 6 bases and J by 0 bases, with 9 bases between them. From germline, CDR1 is MNHEY and CDR2 SVGAGI. The CDR3 runs 14 residues. The CDR3 is CASSYQVSNQPQHF. In nucleotides, the CDR3 is TGTGCCAGCAGCTATCAGGTTAGCAATCAGCCCCAGCATTTT.

The J gene is TRBJ1-2, the V gene TRBV6-6; no definite D call. Germline CDR1 reads MNHNY; CDR2 reads SVGAGI (reference sequence). CDR3 length equals 11 residues. The V end was cut by 10 bases, the J end by 8 bases, with 14 bases between. The CDR3 bases are TGTGCCACCGAGGATTCTAGGGGCTACACCTTC. Its translation: CATEDSRGYTF.

This chain joins TRBV2 and TRBJ2-7; 8 nucleotides align to TRBD2. The germline V gene encodes CDR1 SNHLY and CDR2 FYNNEI. The V gene end was trimmed by 4 bases and the J gene end by 2 bases; junction bases not matched to a gene: 10. CDR3 length: 16 amino acids. The CDR3 spells CASSAAWREAAYEQYF. The CDR3 bases are TGTGCCAGCAGTGCCGCCTGGCGGGAGGCGGCCTACGAGCAGTACTTC.

The chain is built from TRBV4-3 and TRBJ1-6; perhaps TRBD1 as D (6 bases). Trimming removed 0 bases from V and 4 bases from J, with 13 bases in between. CDR1 and CDR2 from the germline V gene are LGHNA and YSLEER. CDR3 length: 17 amino acids. CDR3 bases: TGCGCCAGCAGCCAAGATCCGCCGGGACATTATAATTCACCCCTCCACTTT. Translation: CASSQDPPGHYNSPLHF.

The chain is built from TRBV15 and TRBJ2-7; TRBD1 is a possible D gene (6 bases). Germline loops: CDR1 LNHNV, CDR2 YYDKDF (reference sequence). The CDR3 sequence is 14 residues long. V was clipped by 4 bases and J by 6 bases, with 16 bases between them. The CDR3 sequence is CATSTNQGLGEQYF. The CDR3 DNA reads as TGTGCCACCAGCACCAACCAGGGGTTGGGCGAGCAGTACTTC. Drawing the rest from reference TRBV15 and TRBJ2-7, the complete variable domain is DAMVIQNPRYQVTQFGKPVTLSCSQTLNHNVMYWYQQKSSQAPKLLFHYYDKDFNNEADTPDNFQSRRPNTSFCFLDIRSPGLGDTAMYLCATSTNQGLGEQYFGPGTRLTVT.

V and J are TRBV28 and TRBJ1-5; D is undetermined. Trimming cost V 3 bases and J 1 base, with 13 bases left between them. Looked up from germline, CDR1 is MDHEN and CDR2 is SYDVKM. The CDR3 covers 16 residues. CDR3 region: CASSFTGWMSNQPQHF. The CDR3 bases are TGTGCCAGCAGTTTTACGGGGTGGATGAGCAATCAGCCCCAGCATTTT. The full variable domain, in which reference TRBV28 and TRBJ1-5 provide the parts outside the CDR3, is DVKVTQSSRYLVKRTGEKVFLECVQDMDHENMFWYRQDPGLGLRLIYFSYDVKMKEKGDIPEGYSVSREKKERFSLILESASTNQTSMYLCASSFTGWMSNQPQHFGDGTRLSIL.

The rearrangement links TRBV28 to TRBJ2-7; 7 bases agree with TRBD1. Germline V gene sequence: CDR1 MDHEN, CDR2 SYDVKM. Trimming removed 6 bases from V and 2 bases from J; junction bases left unmatched: 7. This CDR3 is built from 14 residues. CDR3 sequence (DNA): TGTGCCAGCAGCGACAGGGTTCGCCCCTACGAGCAGTACTTC. It specifies CASSDRVRPYEQYF.

As DNA, the CDR3 is TGTGCCAGTAGTATAGCCCGAGATCGGAATTCACCCCTCCACTTT. It translates to CASSIARDRNSPLHF. The chain links TRBV19 to TRBJ1-6, with D hard to call. Germline V gene data show CDR1 as LNHDA and CDR2 as SQIVND (reference sequence). V was pared by 1 base and J by 7 bases, with 11 bases between. The CDR3 has 15 residues.

V is TRBV19 and J is TRBJ2-3; 8 bases align to TRBD1. V gave up 7 bases and J gave up 3 bases; unmatched junction bases: 12. Germline V gives CDR1 LNHDA, CDR2 SQIVND (reference sequence). This CDR3 comprises 16 residues. CDR3 sequence: CASKGSPGQGTDTQYF. CDR3 sequence (DNA): TGTGCCAGTAAGGGGTCGCCCGGACAGGGAACAGATACGCAGTATTTT.

The J gene is TRBJ2-2, the V gene TRBV7-2; a weak D match, TRBD1 (5 bases). This CDR3 has 14 residues. Germline loops: CDR1 SGHTA, CDR2 FQGNSA. Trimming left V 5 bases short and J 5 bases short, with 12 bases between. The CDR3 DNA reads TGTGCCAGCAGCGGACAAATGGGGACCGGGGAGCTGTTTTTT. It translates to CASSGQMGTGELFF.

This chain joins TRBV19 and TRBJ2-7, with 7 bases identical to TRBD2. The CDR3 loop spans 15 amino acids. Germline loops: CDR1 LNHDA, CDR2 SQIVND (reference sequence). V lost 5 bases, J lost 2 bases, and 9 bases stayed unmatched. CDR3 residues: CASSLVGEGAYEQYF. CDR3 in DNA: TGTGCCAGTAGTCTCGTGGGGGAGGGAGCCTACGAGCAGTACTTC.

The count of this clone is one. This chain links TRBV4-1 with TRBJ1-1; no clear D. CDR1 and CDR2 from the germline V gene are MGHRA and YSYEKL. The CDR3 is 14 amino acids. Trimming stripped 4 bases from V and 1 base from J, with 10 bases between. The CDR3 sequence is CASSLAGRNTEAFF. CDR3 DNA sequence: TGCGCCAGCAGCCTCGCGGGTCGGAACACTGAAGCTTTCTTT.

The CDR3 protein is CASSDPGQTTYEQYF. The CDR3 DNA reads as TGTGCCAGTAGTGACCCGGGACAGACAACCTACGAGCAGTACTTC. The gene calls are TRBV19 and TRBJ2-7; 7 positions agree with TRBD1. V shed 5 bases and J 2 bases; nucleotides not matched to a gene: 9. Germline CDR1 LNHDA, CDR2 SQIVND (reference sequence). This CDR3 has 15 amino acids.

This chain connects TRBV5-4 to TRBJ2-1, with a weak D call TRBD2 (6 bases). V lost 0 bases, J lost 8 bases, and 18 bases lay in between. Looked up from germline, CDR1 is SGHNT and CDR2 is YYREEE (reference sequence). This CDR3 region has 16 residues. CDR3 sequence reads: CASSLAITGEWDEQFF. In nucleotides, the CDR3 is TGTGCCAGCAGCTTGGCAATAACGGGAGAATGGGATGAGCAGTTCTTC.

V is TRBV3-1 (or the pseudogene TRBV3-2) and J is TRBJ2-4, with TRBD2 as a possible D gene (7 bases). CDR3 length: 18 residues. The germline V and J ends were trimmed by 0 bases and 7 bases, with 22 bases remaining between them. CDR1 is LGHDT and CDR2 is YNNKEL in the germline V gene (reference sequence). The CDR3 DNA follows: TGTGCCAGCAGCCAAGAAGGTCCGGGGGGCCCGAATTGGAACATTCAGTACTTC. It yields the protein CASSQEGPGGPNWNIQYF.

The J gene is TRBJ2-1, the V gene TRBV27; TRBD1 matches 9 bases. V shed 5 bases, J shed 8 bases, and the junction held 10 bases outside the gene matches. CDR1 MNHEY and CDR2 SMNVEV come from the germline V gene (reference sequence). The CDR3 runs to 15 residues. The CDR3 region has the DNA TGTGCCAGCAGTGGGGACAGGGTTTCTTCGGATGAGCAGTTCTTC. Translating it yields CASSGDRVSSDEQFF.

The V and J genes are TRBV3-1 (or the pseudogene TRBV3-2) and TRBJ1-1; D remains unclear. CDR3 length: 15 residues. Trimming took 0 bases from V and 5 from J, leaving 13 bases between them. Germline CDR1 is LGHDT and CDR2 is YNNKEL (reference sequence). CDR3 residues: CASSQEGTGETEAFF. The CDR3, as DNA: TGTGCCAGCAGCCAAGAAGGAACGGGAGAGACTGAAGCTTTCTTT.

The rearrangement uses TRBV6-2 or TRBV6-3 and TRBJ2-1; TRBD2 aligns across 10 bases. V trimming: 6 bases; J trimming: 4 bases; junction bases outside the gene matches: 12. The CDR3 is 17 residues long. CDR1 is MNHEY and CDR2 is SVGEGT in the germline V gene. Here the CDR3 reads CASSHLGGLASYNEQFF. The CDR3 DNA reads TGTGCCAGCAGCCACCTCGGGGGACTAGCGTCATACAATGAGCAGTTCTTC.

This chain joins TRBV3-1 (or the pseudogene TRBV3-2) and TRBJ2-7; D is unclear. In germline, CDR1 is LGHDT, CDR2 YNNKEL (reference sequence). The CDR3 consists of 15 residues. Trimming took off 0 bases at V and 3 bases at J, with 12 bases between the two ends. The CDR3: CASSQDSSRFYEQYF. DNA for the CDR3: TGTGCCAGCAGCCAAGATAGTAGTAGATTCTACGAGCAGTACTTC.

V and J are TRBV4-1 and TRBJ2-7; the match to TRBD2 covers 8 bases. This CDR3 has 16 residues. J lost 2 bases, V lost 1 base, and 7 bases had no gene match. Germline V gene lookup returns CDR1 MGHRA and CDR2 YSYEKL. DNA for the CDR3: TGCGCCAGCAGCCAAGCCATAGCGGGATTTACCTACGAGCAGTACTTC. Protein product: CASSQAIAGFTYEQYF.

The rearrangement joins TRBV19 to TRBJ2-7; 14 bases line up with TRBD2. CDR3 size: 13 residues. From germline, CDR1 is LNHDA and CDR2 SQIVND (reference sequence). J gave up 6 bases and V 5 bases, and 0 bases lay outside the gene matches. The CDR3 coding sequence is TGTGCCAGTAGTGGACTAGCGGGAGGCGAGCAGTACTTC. It yields the protein CASSGLAGGEQYF.

This clone was seen just once. The chain combines TRBV7-9 with TRBJ2-2, with no clear D. V was clipped by 4 bases and J by 4 bases, with 13 bases between them. Germline CDR1 reads SEHNR; CDR2 reads FQNEAQ (reference sequence). CDR3 length: 15 amino acids. CDR3 sequence: CASSYKARSTGELFF. The CDR3 nucleotides read TGTGCCAGCAGCTACAAGGCGCGGAGCACCGGGGAGCTGTTTTTT.